Below are 31 T cell receptor beta chains sequenced from a single sample in a study of T cell responses to AZD1222 COVID-19 vaccine (dated by TCRdb to the early 2020s). The time point label corresponds to: about 28 days (+/-7) after the second vaccine dose. Libraries were prepared through the immunoSEQ multiplex PCR assay. TCRdb took this table from immuneACCESS and kept in-frame rearrangements with V and J called. Such tables lack part of the clones; where checked against another copy, unresolved V genes explain under half of the gap, and the rest is unexplained. This sample is represented by under 200,000 clones; just over 90% of them were singletons. The top ten constitute 1.3% of the sample. This specimen was peripheral blood, taken 28 days after the second AZD1222 dose. All receptors derive from an adult who received the AZD1222 COVID-19 vaccine.

The rearrangement links TRBV18 to TRBJ2-3; D gene ambiguous. CDR1 KGHSH and CDR2 LQKENI come from the germline V gene. The CDR3 length is 11 residues. With 6 bases removed from V and 0 bases from J, the gap between germline ends came to 1 base. The CDR3 region has the DNA TGTGCCAGCTCGAGCACAGATACGCAGTATTTT. Protein product: CASSSTDTQYF.

The V and J genes are TRBV7-2 and TRBJ2-3, with 8 bases that match TRBD2. CDR1 and CDR2 from the germline V gene are SGHTA and FQGNSA. This CDR3 is built from 14 residues. V lost 5 bases and J lost 4; bases outside the gene matches: 5. The CDR3 region is CASSPNSGADTQYF. The CDR3 DNA follows: TGTGCCAGCAGCCCTAATAGCGGGGCAGATACGCAGTATTTT.

This clone showed up just once. This chain joins TRBV9 and TRBJ2-2; 11 bases agree with TRBD2. The CDR3 runs to 16 residues. Per germline, CDR1 SGDLS and CDR2 YYNGEE. V was pared by 0 bases and J by 10 bases, with 8 bases of the junction left unmatched. CDR3 nucleotides: TGTGCCAGCAGCGTAGCTAGCGGGAGGACACCGGCGGAGCTGTTTTTT. Its protein product is CASSVASGRTPAELFF. Full variable domain (outside the CDR3, taken from reference TRBV9 and TRBJ2-2): DSGVTQTPKHLITATGQRVTLRCSPRSGDLSVYWYQQSLDQGLQFLIQYYNGEERAKGNILERFSAQQFPDLHSELNLSSLELGDSALYFCASSVASGRTPAELFFGEGSRLTVL.

The chain carries TRBV13 and TRBJ1-1; a weak D match, TRBD1 (6 bases). The V gene lost 0 bases and the J gene lost 4 bases, with 6 bases spanning the gap. Per the germline V gene, CDR1 is PRHDT and CDR2 is FYEKMQ (reference sequence). The CDR3 is made up of 13 amino acids. CDR3 nucleotides: TGTGCCAGCAGCTTAGGAGGGGGCACTGAAGCTTTCTTT. Amino acids: CASSLGGGTEAFF.

The V call is TRBV7-3, the J call TRBJ1-6, with D uncertain. V lost 5 bases, J lost 7 bases, and 3 bases lay in between. Germline lookup yields CDR1 SGHTA and CDR2 FQGTGA. The CDR3 has 11 amino acids. The CDR3 nucleotides read TGTGCCAGCAGCAGCAATTCACCCCTCCACTTT. Protein: CASSSNSPLHF.

The J gene is TRBJ2-5, the V gene TRBV3-1 (or the pseudogene TRBV3-2); D ambiguous. The V end lost 4 bases, the J end lost 5 bases, and 20 bases lay between the germline ends. This CDR3 contains 16 residues. Germline V lookup: CDR1 LGHDT, CDR2 YNNKEL (reference sequence). The CDR3 is CASSPLNRVMGETQYF. The CDR3 DNA sequence: TGTGCCAGCAGCCCACTGAATAGGGTTATGGGCGAGACCCAGTACTTC.

The chain uses TRBV10-3 and TRBJ1-2; the D is unclear. Deletions cut 6 bases from V and 4 bases from J, with 18 bases between. The CDR3 is made up of 15 amino acids. Looked up from germline, CDR1 is ENHRY and CDR2 is SYGVKD. The CDR3 DNA follows: TGTGCCATCAGGTCCTTCGGAGGGAAGAGCTATGGCTACACCTTC. Translation gives CAIRSFGGKSYGYTF.

The gene calls are TRBV30 and TRBJ1-5; D is undetermined. The germline gives CDR1 GTSNPN, CDR2 SVGIG (reference sequence). The CDR3 loop spans 12 amino acids. Trimming removed 2 bases from V and 4 bases from J, with 6 bases in between. CDR3 sequence reads: CAWSTRNQPQHF. For the CDR3, the DNA is TGTGCCTGGAGTACTAGGAATCAGCCCCAGCATTTT.

The count of this clone is one. This chain links TRBV6-5 with TRBJ2-1; 14 bases align to TRBD2. Germline assignment: CDR1 MNHEY and CDR2 SVGAGI. V was clipped by 4 bases and J by 14 bases; unmatched bases: 10. This CDR3 is built from 15 residues. In DNA form, the CDR3 reads TGTGCCAGCAGTTCCCCGGGACTAGCGGGAGACCATGAGTTCTTC. This translates into CASSSPGLAGDHEFF.

The chain combines TRBV7-8 with TRBJ2-7; D is possibly TRBD2 (5 bases). The CDR3 runs 15 residues. The germline gives CDR1 SGHVS, CDR2 FQNEAQ. V lost 5 bases and J 2 bases, leaving 16 bases between the germline ends. Here the CDR3 reads CASSPTGVPTYEQYF. The CDR3 coding sequence is TGTGCCAGCAGCCCAACCGGGGTTCCCACCTACGAGCAGTACTTC.

The CDR3 nucleotides are TGTGCCAGCTCACCCCGGGGGGCGGATGAGCAGTTCTTC. Its translation is CASSPRGADEQFF. This rearrangement joins TRBV18 to TRBJ2-1; tentatively, D is TRBD2 (7 bases). There are 13 residues in the CDR3. V was trimmed by 3 bases and J by 8 bases, leaving 11 bases between them. CDR1 KGHSH and CDR2 LQKENI come from the germline V gene.

This clone was observed once. The CDR3 bases are TGTGCCAGCAGCCAAGAAGCGGCCTCGGCGGGGGGGCCTCCCGGGGAGCTGTTTTTT. Its translation: CASSQEAASAGGPPGELFF. The chain uses TRBV4-2 and TRBJ2-2, with 9 bases aligning to TRBD2. J gave up 6 bases and V 0 bases, and 14 bases lay outside the gene matches. CDR3 length equals 19 residues. CDR1 LGHNA and CDR2 YNFKEQ come from the germline V gene.

The V and J genes are TRBV6-5 and TRBJ2-3; D gene unclear. Trimming cost V 6 bases and J 1 base, with 5 bases left between them. The CDR3 covers 12 residues. Looked up from germline, CDR1 is MNHEY and CDR2 is SVGAGI. CDR3 DNA: TGTGCCAGCAGGGGTGGCACAGATACGCAGTATTTT. It specifies CASRGGTDTQYF.

The genes are TRBV29-1 and TRBJ2-7, with 8 nucleotides matching TRBD2. After removal of 6 bases from V and 7 bases from J, the junction contained 8 bases not matched to a gene. CDR3 length: 12 amino acids. Germline CDR1 reads SQVTM; CDR2 reads ANQGSEA. The CDR3 sequence: CSVRTSTGEQYF. For the CDR3, the DNA is TGCAGCGTCCGGACTAGCACCGGAGAGCAGTACTTC.

This clone was found once. The gene calls are TRBV4-1 and TRBJ2-7; no reliable D call. The V end lost 3 bases, the J end lost 7 bases, and 22 bases lay between the germline ends. Germline-derived CDR1 and CDR2 are MGHRA and YSYEKL. The CDR3 runs to 16 residues. The DNA for the CDR3 is TGCGCCAGCAGCCAGCTGGTTCAGCAGGCGGTGGGGGAGCAGTACTTC. The encoded protein is CASSQLVQQAVGEQYF.

This chain uses TRBV5-1 with TRBJ2-1; D might be TRBD2 (5 bases). V was pared by 4 bases and J by 6 bases, with 17 bases between. This CDR3 is 15 amino acids long. CDR1 is SGHRS and CDR2 is YFSETQ in the germline V gene. The CDR3 DNA follows: TGCGCCAGCAGCGCCCGGGTTCGGGATAGCAATGAGCAGTTCTTC. Translated, it gives CASSARVRDSNEQFF.

V is TRBV19 and J is TRBJ2-2, with TRBD2 matching 11 bases. The CDR3 totals 16 residues. Per the germline V gene, CDR1 is LNHDA and CDR2 is SQIVND (reference sequence). Trimming removed 5 bases from V and 5 bases from J; junction bases left unmatched: 7. CDR3: CASSLTSGVGTGELFF. CDR3 sequence (DNA): TGTGCCAGTAGTCTGACTAGCGGGGTCGGGACCGGGGAGCTGTTTTTT.

The chain is built from TRBV19 and TRBJ1-2; TRBD1 matches 7 bases. Unmatched junction bases numbered 1, after V lost 4 bases and J lost 2 bases. The CDR3 runs to 13 residues. Germline CDR1 and CDR2: LNHDA and SQIVND (reference sequence). In DNA form, the CDR3 reads TGTGCCAGTAGTAGGGACAGCAACTATGGCTACACCTTC. Its translation is CASSRDSNYGYTF.

The chain uses TRBV5-8 and TRBJ1-1; D is unclear. The germline V and J ends were trimmed by 0 bases and 2 bases, with 8 bases remaining between them. From germline, CDR1 is SGHTS and CDR2 YDEGEE. The CDR3 length is 14 residues. The CDR3 bases are TGTGCCAGCAGCTTGGAGCTAACAAACACTGAAGCTTTCTTT. Encoded protein: CASSLELTNTEAFF.

The chain employs TRBV5-5 and TRBJ1-2; 8 bases fit TRBD1. V shed 3 bases, J shed 2 bases, and the junction held 9 bases outside the gene matches. Germline V CDR1 and CDR2: SGHKS, YYEKEE (reference sequence). This CDR3 has 16 residues. The CDR3 DNA sequence: TGTGCCAGCAGCTCCCGGACAGGGACCTTCAACTATGGCTACACCTTC. It encodes CASSSRTGTFNYGYTF.

This chain links TRBV27 with TRBJ1-2; D perhaps matches TRBD1 (5 bases). The CDR3 loop spans 15 amino acids. Germline CDR1 is MNHEY and CDR2 is SMNVEV (reference sequence). V dropped 6 bases and J dropped 3 bases, with 17 bases sitting between them. CDR3 amino acids: CASRPQGLGHYGYTF. The CDR3 DNA sequence: TGTGCCAGCAGACCGCAGGGCCTGGGGCACTATGGCTACACCTTC.

This clone was picked up one time. The chain is built from TRBV7-2 and TRBJ2-7; 10 positions match TRBD2. The CDR3 has 14 residues. Germline V gene data show CDR1 as SGHTA and CDR2 as FQGNSA. V lost 5 bases, J lost 0 bases, and 1 base stayed unmatched. The CDR3 nucleotides are TGTGCCAGCAGCCCTAGCGGGGGCTCCTACGAGCAGTACTTC. Translated: CASSPSGGSYEQYF.

The CDR3 reads CASSVTGTSGGTVETQYF. The CDR3 DNA reads TGCGCCAGCAGCGTTACCGGGACTAGCGGGGGGACTGTCGAGACCCAGTACTTC. The chain employs TRBV5-1 and TRBJ2-5; 15 bases line up with TRBD2. Germline assignment: CDR1 SGHRS and CDR2 YFSETQ. The V and J ends lost 4 bases and 5 bases, in that order; junction bases with no gene match: 12. The CDR3 covers 18 residues.

The V and J genes are TRBV14 and TRBJ1-1; 8 nucleotides match TRBD1. The germline CDR1 and CDR2 sequences are SGHDN and FVKESK. Losses at the gene ends were 0 bases for V and 10 bases for J; bases not matched to a gene: 4. CDR3 length: 13 residues. CDR3: CASSQDRGRAAFF. In DNA form, the CDR3 reads TGTGCCAGCAGCCAAGACAGGGGGCGGGCAGCTTTCTTT. Full variable domain (missing parts from reference TRBV14 and TRBJ1-1): EAGVTQFPSHSVIEKGQTVTLRCDPISGHDNLYWYRRVMGKEIKFLLHFVKESKQDESGMPNNRFLAERTGGTYSTLKVQPAELEDSGVYFCASSQDRGRAAFFGQGTRLTVV.

Here the CDR3 DNA reads TGTGCCAGCAGTTATTCTCTGGGAGACCCAAACTATGGCTACACCTTC. It translates to CASSYSLGDPNYGYTF. The V call is TRBV6-9, the J call TRBJ1-2, with unresolved D. V lost 0 bases and J 2 bases, leaving 13 bases between the germline ends. The CDR3 runs to 16 residues. Germline CDR1 MNHGY, CDR2 SVAAGI.

This chain links TRBV10-1 with TRBJ2-5; no clear D. From germline, CDR1 is WNHNN and CDR2 SYGVQD (reference sequence). V lost 6 bases and J 6 bases, leaving 5 bases between the germline ends. The CDR3 contains 10 residues. The DNA of the CDR3 is TGCGCCAGCAGATGGAAGACCCAGTACTTC. Translating it yields CASRWKTQYF.

The chain recombines TRBV7-9 with TRBJ2-2, with D tentatively TRBD1 or TRBD2 (5 bases each). Germline loops: CDR1 SEHNR, CDR2 FQNEAQ (reference sequence). This CDR3 comprises 16 residues. The V and J ends lost 5 bases and 2 bases respectively, with 15 bases between them. CDR3 protein: CASSPRGRQNTGELFF. The CDR3 nucleotides read TGTGCCAGCAGCCCGAGGGGACGGCAAAACACCGGGGAGCTGTTTTTT.

The V gene is TRBV3-1 (or the pseudogene TRBV3-2), the J gene TRBJ1-1, with D unclear. The CDR3 loop spans 14 amino acids. V was clipped by 0 bases and J by 7 bases, with 12 bases between them. CDR1 is LGHDT, CDR2 YNNKEL, per germline (reference sequence). The CDR3 is CASSQEGGSIEAFF. The DNA for the CDR3 is TGTGCCAGCAGCCAAGAGGGTGGGAGTATTGAAGCTTTCTTT.

The rearrangement joins TRBV6-2 or TRBV6-3 to TRBJ2-3, with unresolved D. Trimming shortened V by 2 bases and J by 2 bases, and 11 bases separated the two germline ends. This CDR3 contains 15 residues. Germline CDR1 MNHEY, CDR2 SVGEGT. CDR3 in DNA: TGTGCCAGCAGTTACCCCTTCAGGTACACAGATACGCAGTATTTT. Translated, it gives CASSYPFRYTDTQYF.

The chain uses TRBV4-1 and TRBJ1-1; D is unclear. CDR1 and CDR2 (germline): MGHRA, YSYEKL. This CDR3 contains 16 residues. The V and J ends lost 0 bases and 1 base respectively, with 12 bases between them. The CDR3 here is CASSQDSWGRNTEAFF. The CDR3 DNA is TGCGCCAGCAGCCAAGATTCGTGGGGTAGGAACACTGAAGCTTTCTTT.

This rearrangement joins TRBV3-1 (or the pseudogene TRBV3-2) to TRBJ1-2, with a weak D call TRBD1 (5 bases). This CDR3 contains 15 residues. The germline gives CDR1 LGHDT, CDR2 YNNKEL (reference sequence). V was clipped by 4 bases and J by 0 bases, with 12 bases between them. CDR3 DNA sequence: TGTGCCAGCAGCCCTCGGACACCAGCTAACTATGGCTACACCTTC. Protein product: CASSPRTPANYGYTF.